This TCR beta chain was profiled in a study of PD-1 blockade in classical Hodgkin lymphoma. The CDR3 has 13 amino acids. Germline CDR1 and CDR2: ENHRY and SYGVKD. With V trimmed by 7 bases and J by 6 bases, 4 bases remained unmatched. Data came from immunoSEQ multiplex PCR; TCRdb stores just in-frame clones and leaves some out. The sample consists of 10,000 to 15,000 clones, about nine tenths of them appearing once. Study outcomes and limitations: The study found that TCR diversity rose significantly by C4D1 in CD4+ but not CD8+ cells.

Relapse after autologous stem cell transplantation occurred in every patient, and brentuximab vedotin exposure varied. With magnetic negative selection, CD4+ T cells were purified from PBMCs that had been thawed. The table lists this clone with a count of one. Its antigen is unidentified. The rearrangement links TRBV10-3 to TRBJ2-2, with TRBD2 identical over 8 bases. This clonotype originated in a human donor with classical Hodgkin lymphoma. The sample was CD4+ T cells from blood, taken at baseline. Here the CDR3 DNA reads TGTGCCATCAATGGACTAGCCGCCGGGGAGCTGTTTTTT. It specifies CAINGLAAGELFF.